These 26 T cell receptor beta chains originate from one sample sequenced in a study of T cell clonality in common variable immunodeficiency. Study findings and constraints: Common variable immunodeficiency TCR beta sequences reportedly had fewer deletions and N-nucleotide insertions.

Some clones are missing from TCRdb's copy, which holds only in-frame ones; the method was immunoSEQ multiplex PCR. The data show around 21,000 clones, with none appearing a single time. No antigen has been identified for these receptors. The sequenced sample was peripheral blood mononuclear cells. Receptor source: a human donor with common variable immunodeficiency.

Note on this clone: The read is 3 residues too short to cover the CDR3 end, so that end is filled in from the germline J gene. The chain recombines TRBV19 with TRBJ1-5; 8 nucleotides match TRBD1. From germline, CDR1 is LNHDA and CDR2 SQIVND (reference sequence). CDR3 length: 15 amino acids. V trimming: 7 bases; J trimming: 2 bases; junction bases outside the gene matches: 7. CDR3 sequence reads: CASMTGEYGNQPQHF. The CDR3 bases that were read are TGTGCCAGTATGACAGGGGAGTATGGCAATCAGCCC.

A remark on this clone: From the germline J gene comes the end of the CDR3, since the read stops 3 residues before it. This chain connects TRBV6-2 or TRBV6-3 to TRBJ1-3; 10 bases are a match to TRBD1. CDR3 length: 17 amino acids. The germline gives CDR1 MNHEY, CDR2 SVGEGT. The V and J ends lost 7 bases and 7 bases, in that order; junction bases with no gene match: 16. The CDR3 DNA, read in part, is TGTGCCAGCAACGCCAAAGCTACGGACAGGGGGAGGAACACC. This gives the protein CASNAKATDRGRNT. The entire CDR3 is CASNAKATDRGRNTIYF.

This clone was observed a handful of times. An end of the junction does not agree with germline; a read error may underlie this. The CDR3 extends 3 residues past the end of the read, so its final part is completed from the germline J gene. The chain recombines TRBV7-9 with TRBJ2-5; 9 bases match TRBD1. The CDR3 loop spans 13 amino acids. Germline V gene data show CDR1 as SEHNR and CDR2 as FQNEAQ (reference sequence). CDR3 bases read: TGTTCCAGCAGCCTCGGGACAGGGCAAACC. Its protein is CSSSLGTGQT. The CDR3 reads in full as CSSSLGTGQTQYF.

The table lists this clone with a few counts. Coverage ceases 3 residues before the CDR3 finishes, and the germline J gene fills in the end. This chain links TRBV6-2 or TRBV6-3 with TRBJ1-5, with a tentative D call TRBD1 (5 bases). V dropped 0 bases and J dropped 3 bases, with 15 bases sitting between them. From germline, CDR1 is MNHEY and CDR2 SVGEGT. This CDR3 is 17 amino acids long. The CDR3 bases that were read are TGTGCCAGCAGTTACTCGTCAGACAGTCTTACCAATCAGCCC. Its protein product is CASSYSSDSLTNQP. The full-length CDR3 reads as CASSYSSDSLTNQPQHF.

This clone was seen a few times. The sequenced fragment ends 3 residues before the CDR3 boundary, so the rest is inferred from the germline J gene. The chain links TRBV7-2 to TRBJ1-2; no clear D gene. This CDR3 contains 12 residues. The V end was cut by 5 bases, the J end by 2 bases, with 6 bases between. Germline CDR1 and CDR2: SGHTA and FQGNSA. CDR3 residues: CASSQANYGYTF. The sequenced part of the CDR3 DNA is TGTGCCAGCAGCCAGGCAAACTATGGC.

This clone was detected a few times. From the germline J gene comes the end of the CDR3, since the read stops 3 residues before it. The chain has TRBV18 and TRBJ1-1; D unclear. CDR3 length: 15 amino acids. CDR1 is KGHSH and CDR2 is LQKENI in the germline V gene. Trimming took 1 base from V and 3 from J, leaving 12 bases between them. Incomplete CDR3 DNA: TGTGCCAGCTCACCACGTCCGGGGTTTCACACTGAA. It encodes CASSPRPGFHTE. The complete CDR3 sequence is CASSPRPGFHTEAFF.

With respect to this clone: From the germline J gene comes the end of the CDR3, since the read stops 3 residues before it. The genes are TRBV6-2 or TRBV6-3 and TRBJ2-4; 8 bases align to TRBD1. The ends lost 4 bases at V and 7 bases at J; junction bases unmatched: 9. CDR3 size: 15 residues. Germline CDR1 and CDR2: MNHEY and SVGEGT. CDR3 region: CASSSRTGLRNIQYF. The sequenced part of the CDR3 DNA is TGTGCCAGCAGTTCCAGGACAGGGCTACGGAACATT.

Note on this clone: The read gets to within 3 residues of the CDR3 end, and the germline J gene fills in the rest. The V and J genes are TRBV7-3 and TRBJ2-3; 8 nucleotides align to TRBD2. The CDR3 spans 15 residues. The V and J ends lost 5 bases and 6 bases, in that order; junction bases with no gene match: 10. Per the germline V gene, CDR1 is SGHTA and CDR2 is FQGTGA. The CDR3 sequence is CASSATSGGGDTQYF. The sequenced part of the CDR3 DNA is TGTGCCAGCAGCGCCACTAGCGGAGGGGGGGATACG.

As concerns this clone: The junction departs from germline at one end; a sequencing error may be responsible. The DNA ends 3 residues before the CDR3 does, and the rest of the CDR3 is filled in from the germline J gene. J is TRBJ1-5 and V is TRBV6-2 or TRBV6-3, with TRBD1 matching 7 bases. Germline V lookup: CDR1 MNHEY, CDR2 SVGEGT. This CDR3 region has 14 residues. CDR3 protein: CASSWGQSTQPQHF. CDR3 DNA, as far as it was read: TGTGCCAGCAGTTGGGGACAGAGCACTCAGCCC.

Points on this clone: The CDR3 end lies 3 residues beyond the end of the read and is filled in from the germline J gene. V usage is TRBV18 and J usage is TRBJ2-1, with D hard to call. The CDR3 runs 13 residues. Germline CDR1 reads KGHSH; CDR2 reads LQKENI. The V end lost 1 base, the J end lost 5 bases, and 6 bases lay between the germline ends. CDR3 amino acids: CASSPLSDNEQFF. Incomplete CDR3 DNA: TGTGCCAGCTCACCACTGTCCGACAATGAG.

A note on this clone: The read terminates 3 residues ahead of where the CDR3 ends, so the germline J gene completes it. The chain links TRBV6-2 or TRBV6-3 to TRBJ2-3, with a weak D call TRBD1 (5 bases). This CDR3 region has 16 residues. Per germline, CDR1 MNHEY and CDR2 SVGEGT. V was clipped by 0 bases and J by 4 bases, with 14 bases between them. This CDR3 reads CASSYSQGYGADTQYF. The CDR3 bases that were read are TGTGCCAGCAGTTACTCCCAGGGATATGGCGCAGATACG.

This clone was seen a few times. The read stops 3 residues short of the end of the CDR3; the missing end is completed from the germline J gene. The chain employs TRBV19 and TRBJ2-7, with D possibly called TRBD1 or TRBD2 (5 bases each). Germline V gene sequence: CDR1 LNHDA, CDR2 SQIVND (reference sequence). The V end lost 6 bases, the J end lost 4 bases, and 16 bases lay between the germline ends. This CDR3 contains 14 residues. Partial CDR3 DNA: TGTGCCAGTAGGGAGAGGGAAGAGGGGTACGAG. Translation gives CASREREEGYE. The entire CDR3 sequence reads CASREREEGYEQYF.

This clone was detected only a few times. The CDR3 extends 3 residues past the end of the read, so its final part is completed from the germline J gene. V and J are TRBV19 and TRBJ1-5, with a possible D match to TRBD1 (6 bases). V was cut by 6 bases and J by 2 bases, with 17 bases left in between. The CDR3 loop spans 16 amino acids. Germline CDR1 reads LNHDA; CDR2 reads SQIVND (reference sequence). CDR3 in amino acids: CASRKESGVGNQPQHF. Incomplete CDR3 DNA: TGTGCCAGTAGAAAGGAGTCAGGGGTTGGCAATCAGCCC.

On this clone itself: Read sequence stops 3 residues before the CDR3 end, and the germline J gene provides the missing end. The rearrangement joins TRBV7-2 to TRBJ2-2, with D possibly matching TRBD1 (6 bases). Germline CDR1 reads SGHTA; CDR2 reads FQGNSA. The ends were cut back, 3 bases at V and 5 bases at J, with 13 bases in the middle. The CDR3 is made up of 15 amino acids. CDR3 loop: CASSFQGSITGELFF. Incomplete CDR3 DNA: TGTGCCAGCAGCTTCCAGGGGAGTATTACCGGGGAG.

Relative to its sample, this clone is medium-sized (0.01 to 0.1%). The read terminates 3 residues before the CDR3 end, so the remaining end is supplied by the germline J gene. The chain combines TRBV10-3 with TRBJ1-6; D is ambiguous. Germline CDR1 reads ENHRY; CDR2 reads SYGVKD. Trimming removed 0 bases at V and 5 bases at J, with 8 bases between. This CDR3 is built from 15 residues. CDR3 bases read: TGTGCCATCAGTGAGTCAAGGCAGGATAATTCACCC. Translated: CAISESRQDNSP. The whole CDR3 sequence reads CAISESRQDNSPLHF.

Regarding this clone: The read ends 3 residues early relative to the CDR3; the germline J gene fills the gap. The chain couples TRBV19 to TRBJ2-7; TRBD2 agrees at 7 bases. The germline V gene encodes CDR1 LNHDA and CDR2 SQIVND (reference sequence). The CDR3 covers 14 residues. After removal of 2 bases from V and 1 base from J, the junction contained 2 bases not matched to a gene. The part of the CDR3 DNA that was read is TGTGCCAGTAGTATAAGCGGGACTTCCTACGAG. Amino acids: CASSISGTSYE. The full-length CDR3 reads as CASSISGTSYEQYF.

This clone is categorized as medium-sized (0.01 to 0.1%). CDR3 sequence reads: CASSSTGSGGTQYF. The DNA read from the CDR3 is TGTGCCAGCAGCTCGACAGGGTCCGGGGGGACC. The V and J genes are TRBV7-2 and TRBJ2-5; tentatively, D is TRBD1 (7 bases). The read terminates 3 residues ahead of where the CDR3 ends, so the germline J gene completes it. The CDR3 extends over 14 amino acids. Looked up from germline, CDR1 is SGHTA and CDR2 is FQGNSA. Trimming took 4 bases from V and 7 from J, leaving 16 bases between them.

This clone was detected many times. The sequenced fragment ends 3 residues before the CDR3 boundary, so the rest is inferred from the germline J gene. The V gene is TRBV4-1, the J gene TRBJ2-7; 10 nucleotides align to TRBD2. Germline CDR1 is MGHRA and CDR2 is YSYEKL. CDR3 size: 16 residues. J lost 6 bases, V lost 2 bases, and 10 bases had no gene match. The CDR3 here is CASSQLAGDPLGEQYF. The CDR3 bases that were read are TGCGCCAGCAGCCAACTAGCGGGAGACCCCTTAGGCGAG.

Remarks on this clone: The read is 3 residues too short to cover the CDR3 end, so that end is filled in from the germline J gene. The chain recombines TRBV19 with TRBJ1-4; TRBD1 matches 8 bases. There are 16 residues in the CDR3. Germline V CDR1 and CDR2: LNHDA, SQIVND (reference sequence). V lost 3 bases, J lost 4 bases, and 7 bases stayed unmatched. Partial CDR3 DNA: TGTGCCAGTAGTATCATCAGGGGGCGGCTTAATGAAAAA. Protein sequence: CASSIIRGRLNEK. The whole CDR3 protein is CASSIIRGRLNEKLFF.

This clone came up a few times. The CDR3 extends 3 residues past the end of the read, so its final part is completed from the germline J gene. This chain connects TRBV30 to TRBJ1-2; 7 bases map to TRBD1. Trimming at V came to 0 bases and at J to 4 bases, leaving 5 bases not matched to a gene. There are 14 residues in the CDR3. Germline assignment: CDR1 GTSNPN and CDR2 SVGIG (reference sequence). The CDR3 sequence is CAWSVDRVVYGYTF. The CDR3 bases that were read are TGTGCCTGGAGTGTAGACAGGGTTGTCTATGGC.

In this sample, this clone turned up a few times. The CDR3 end falls 3 residues outside the read, so it is completed with the germline J gene. The chain employs TRBV5-1 and TRBJ2-1, with TRBD2 matching over 12 bases. The V and J ends lost 4 bases and 7 bases, in that order; junction bases with no gene match: 15. The CDR3 covers 18 residues. CDR1 is SGHRS and CDR2 is YFSETQ in the germline V gene. The CDR3: CASSHYRASGRVTNEQFF. CDR3 DNA (partial): TGCGCCAGCAGCCATTATAGGGCTAGCGGGAGGGTGACTAATGAG.

This clone was picked up a small number of times. From the germline J gene comes the end of the CDR3, since the read stops 3 residues before it. The chain couples TRBV7-6 to TRBJ1-1; 12 nucleotides match TRBD1. CDR1 is SGHVS, CDR2 FNYEAQ, per germline. The CDR3 loop spans 14 amino acids. The DNA read from the CDR3 is TGTGCCAGCAGCGCCGGGACAGGGGGCATCCAA. Residues: CASSAGTGGIQ. The complete CDR3 protein is CASSAGTGGIQAFF.

This clone showed up just a few times. Sequencing ends 3 residues short of the CDR3 end; the germline J gene provides the rest. This chain joins TRBV7-2 and TRBJ2-7, with unresolved D. Germline CDR1 SGHTA, CDR2 FQGNSA. The V end lost 5 bases, the J end lost 2 bases, and 7 bases lay between the germline ends. This CDR3 contains 12 residues. CDR3 DNA, as far as it was read: TGTGCCAGCAGCCTCACTACCTACGAG. Amino acid sequence: CASSLTTYE. The complete CDR3 reads CASSLTTYEQYF.

This clone has only a few counts. The read ends 3 residues shy of where the CDR3 ends; the end is completed using the germline J gene. The genes are TRBV6-2 or TRBV6-3 and TRBJ1-2, with TRBD1 identical over 8 bases. V dropped 3 bases and J dropped 5; count of bases not matched to a gene: 11. The CDR3 has 16 residues. CDR1 and CDR2 from the germline V gene are MNHEY and SVGEGT. Here the CDR3 reads CASSYNPGQAFYGYTF. The sequenced CDR3 bases are TGTGCCAGCAGTTATAATCCGGGACAGGCCTTTTATGGC.

This clone was detected a few times. The observed sequence ends 3 residues before the CDR3 terminus, with the missing tail filled in from the germline J gene. The J gene is TRBJ2-3, the V gene TRBV7-6; 13 nucleotides agree with TRBD2. The ends lost 5 bases at V and 0 bases at J; junction bases unmatched: 8. This CDR3 contains 18 residues. Germline CDR1 is SGHVS and CDR2 is FNYEAQ. This CDR3 is CASSETSGGPPSTDTQYF. Partial CDR3 DNA: TGTGCCAGCAGCGAGACTAGCGGGGGGCCCCCTAGCACAGATACG.

This clone was seen more than once but under ten times. The read falls 3 residues short of the CDR3 end, and the missing part is taken from the germline J gene. The V and J genes are TRBV7-9 and TRBJ1-2; D possibly corresponds to TRBD1 (6 bases). The ends were cut back, 4 bases at V and 3 bases at J, with 12 bases in the middle. The CDR3 loop spans 14 amino acids. CDR1 and CDR2 from the germline V gene are SEHNR and FQNEAQ (reference sequence). The sequenced CDR3 bases are TGTGCCAGCAGCTCGGAGGACAGAGACTATGGC. It codes for CASSSEDRDYG. The entire CDR3 is CASSSEDRDYGYTF.